The 25 T cell receptor beta chains below all came from one sample that was sequenced in a study of beta chain features in type 1 diabetes. Study-wide results and limits: Shorter TCRB CDR3s, moderately but significantly so, were found in Type 1 diabetes patients in all four CD4+ subsets.

As every portion of the isolated RNA was reverse transcribed, the sequencing read expressed TCRB transcripts. Some clones are missing from TCRdb's copy, which holds only in-frame ones; the method was immunoSEQ multiplex PCR. The table lists a few hundred thousand clones, roughly 13% of them singletons, with just under 0.02% in the top ten. Antigens of these TCRs are unknown. Sequencing was carried out using naive CD4+ T cells from blood. Receptors were obtained from a man aged 30 to 39 with type 1 diabetes.

The V gene is TRBV19, the J gene TRBJ1-1; possible D gene TRBD1, 6 bases. Germline lookup yields CDR1 LNHDA and CDR2 SQIVND (reference sequence). This CDR3 is 15 amino acids long. V lost 7 bases to trimming and J lost 0 bases, with 15 bases between them. In nucleotides, the CDR3 is TGTGCCAGTACCCCGACAGGCGGAATGAACACTGAAGCTTTCTTT. It specifies CASTPTGGMNTEAFF. Full variable domain (remainder filled in from reference TRBV19 and TRBJ1-1): DGGITQSPKYLFRKEGQNVTLSCEQNLNHDAMYWYRQDPGQGLRLIYYSQIVNDFQKGDIAEGYSVSREKKESFPLTVTSAQKNPTAFYLCASTPTGGMNTEAFFGQGTRLTVV.

This clone was seen a few times. The chain joins TRBV4-1 to TRBJ2-1; the D is unclear. This CDR3 has 14 amino acids. CDR1 and CDR2 from the germline V gene are MGHRA and YSYEKL. V lost 2 bases, J lost 9 bases, and 14 bases lay in between. The CDR3 DNA is TGCGCCAGCAGCCAACTCCTAGGTCTTGGTGAGCAGTTCTTC. It translates to CASSQLLGLGEQFF.

The V gene is TRBV7-8, the J gene TRBJ1-4, with D possibly TRBD1 on 6 matching bases. The CDR3 runs to 17 residues. Germline CDR1 SGHVS, CDR2 FQNEAQ. V lost 3 bases to trimming and J lost 2 bases, with 16 bases between them. DNA for the CDR3: TGTGCCAGCAGCTTTACCTCAGGGGTTGCGACTAATGAAAAACTGTTTTTT. It translates to CASSFTSGVATNEKLFF.

This clone has more than one count but fewer than ten. CDR3 nucleotides: TGTGCCAGCGCTGGTGAGACAGGGGGAAACGGCTACACCTTC. It encodes CASAGETGGNGYTF. The chain employs TRBV6-6 and TRBJ1-2, with 9 bases aligning to TRBD1. The germline V gene has CDR1 MNHNY and CDR2 SVGAGI (reference sequence). V was clipped by 8 bases and J by 8 bases; unmatched bases: 12. This CDR3 spans 14 amino acids.

This clone was detected once. This chain connects TRBV30 to TRBJ1-6; 7 nucleotides agree with TRBD1. The CDR3 length is 17 residues. The ends lost 2 bases at V and 4 bases at J; junction bases unmatched: 11. The germline CDR1 and CDR2 sequences are GTSNPN and SVGIG (reference sequence). As DNA, the CDR3 is TGTGCCTGGAGTTCCATCGACAGGGAATCGTATAATTCACCCCTCCACTTT. Translated: CAWSSIDRESYNSPLHF.

The rearrangement joins TRBV7-9 to TRBJ1-2, with TRBD1 as a possible D gene (6 bases). Trimming pared 5 bases from V and 5 bases from J, leaving 15 bases between. The germline gives CDR1 SEHNR, CDR2 FQNEAQ (reference sequence). CDR3 length equals 14 residues. The DNA for the CDR3 is TGTGCCAGCAGCCAGGTTGGGGGCCAGTATGGCTACACCTTC. Residues: CASSQVGGQYGYTF.

V is TRBV11-2 and J is TRBJ2-4; D might be TRBD2 (6 bases). The CDR3 runs to 15 residues. Germline CDR1 reads SGHAT; CDR2 reads FQNNGV. Trimming left V 5 bases short and J 5 bases short, with 16 bases between. The DNA of the CDR3 is TGTGCCAGCAGCCTTAGTTGGGGAGGTCAAAACATTCAGTACTTC. Translating gives CASSLSWGGQNIQYF. Combining the CDR3 with reference TRBV11-2 and TRBJ2-4 gives the whole variable domain EAGVAQSPRYKIIEKRQSVAFWCNPISGHATLYWYQQILGQGPKLLIQFQNNGVVDDSQLPKDRFSAERLKGVDSTLKIQPAKLEDSAVYLCASSLSWGGQNIQYFGAGTRLSVL.

This clone was picked up a small number of times. This chain connects TRBV6-5 to TRBJ2-5, with D possibly TRBD1 on 5 matching bases. This CDR3 contains 12 residues. Germline CDR1 is MNHEY and CDR2 is SVGAGI. Trimming removed 5 bases at V and 13 bases at J, with 17 bases between. The CDR3 DNA follows: TGTGCCAGCAGTGAAGGCAGGGCCGTGGCGTACTTC. It yields the protein CASSEGRAVAYF.

The chain combines TRBV18 with TRBJ2-5; D unresolved. With 1 base removed from V and 3 bases from J, the gap between germline ends came to 6 bases. The CDR3 is 13 amino acids. Germline CDR1 and CDR2: KGHSH and LQKENI. CDR3 bases: TGTGCCAGCTCACCACTTCCTAAAGAGACCCAGTACTTC. Encoded protein: CASSPLPKETQYF.

This chain uses TRBV27 with TRBJ2-6; D gene ambiguous. The germline V gene encodes CDR1 MNHEY and CDR2 SMNVEV (reference sequence). Trimming stripped 6 bases from V and 0 bases from J, with 9 bases between. The CDR3 has 15 residues. The chain's CDR3 is CASSPQYSGANVLTF. As DNA, the CDR3 is TGTGCCAGCAGCCCTCAGTACTCTGGGGCCAACGTCCTGACTTTC.

The chain uses TRBV23-1 and TRBJ1-4; 8 nucleotides align to TRBD1. TRBV23-1 is flagged as an ORF with uncertain function. V dropped 4 bases and J dropped 6; count of bases not matched to a gene: 7. The CDR3 has 15 residues. CDR3 nucleotide sequence: TGCGCCAGCAGTCTAAGGACAGGGTTTGATGAAAAACTGTTTTTT. This sequence encodes CASSLRTGFDEKLFF.

This clone was detected a few times. This sequence joins TRBV7-9 and TRBJ1-1; D ambiguous. V shed 1 base and J shed 2 bases, with 5 bases lying between them. In germline, CDR1 is SEHNR, CDR2 FQNEAQ (reference sequence). CDR3 size: 13 residues. CDR3 sequence: CASSLERNTEAFF. For the CDR3, the DNA is TGTGCCAGCAGCTTAGAGCGAAACACTGAAGCTTTCTTT.

This clone was counted a few times. The rearrangement links TRBV25-1 to TRBJ2-3; 7 bases line up with TRBD1. CDR1 MGHDK and CDR2 SYGVNS come from the germline V gene. CDR3 size: 15 residues. V was pared by 6 bases and J by 0 bases, with 6 bases of the junction left unmatched. CDR3 DNA sequence: TGTGCCAGCAGGGGACAGCTCCAAAGCACAGATACGCAGTATTTT. The encoded protein is CASRGQLQSTDTQYF.

This clone showed up just a few times. V usage is TRBV14 and J usage is TRBJ2-1, with a tentative D call TRBD1 (6 bases). CDR1 is SGHDN, CDR2 FVKESK, per germline. Trimming took 10 bases from V and 9 from J, leaving 19 bases between them. The CDR3 is 13 residues long. The CDR3 protein is CAISLTGRSEQFF. CDR3 DNA sequence: TGTGCCATCTCACTAACAGGGCGGAGTGAGCAGTTCTTC.

This chain joins TRBV6-5 and TRBJ2-1; the D gene is possibly TRBD2 (5 bases). V dropped 4 bases and J dropped 3 bases, with 16 bases sitting between them. The CDR3 is 16 amino acids. Germline CDR1 and CDR2: MNHEY and SVGAGI. The CDR3 DNA sequence: TGTGCCAGCAGTTTAACACACCCTGGGAGCTACAATGAGCAGTTCTTC. This encodes CASSLTHPGSYNEQFF.

The V and J genes are TRBV6-5 and TRBJ1-1; perhaps TRBD1 as D (5 bases). The ends were cut back, 0 bases at V and 8 bases at J, with 13 bases in the middle. Germline CDR1 MNHEY, CDR2 SVGAGI. This CDR3 contains 14 residues. The CDR3 protein is CASSYSTADEEAFF. CDR3 DNA sequence: TGTGCCAGCAGTTACTCGACAGCCGATGAAGAAGCTTTCTTT.

This clone was detected only a few times. The chain uses TRBV27 and TRBJ2-7; 12 bases align to TRBD2. The germline V gene has CDR1 MNHEY and CDR2 SMNVEV (reference sequence). The CDR3 is 15 amino acids. V shed 9 bases and J 0 bases; nucleotides not matched to a gene: 6. The CDR3, as DNA: TGTGCCAGTGGACTAGCGGGGCGAAGCTCCTACGAGCAGTACTTC. Translating gives CASGLAGRSSYEQYF.

The chain is built from TRBV29-1 and TRBJ1-2, with 7 bases fitting TRBD1. This CDR3 is built from 15 residues. The J segment lost 3 bases and the V segment lost 3 bases, leaving 10 bases of the junction unmatched. The germline gives CDR1 SQVTM, CDR2 ANQGSEA. The CDR3 region has the DNA TGCAGCGTTGAGGGACAGACTCTCCCCTACTATGGCTACACCTTC. Translation: CSVEGQTLPYYGYTF.

A few counts support this clone. The chain carries TRBV19 and TRBJ2-6, with TRBD2 matching over 10 bases. The CDR3 extends over 18 amino acids. The V and J ends lost 5 bases and 0 bases, in that order; junction bases with no gene match: 7. Germline lookup yields CDR1 LNHDA and CDR2 SQIVND (reference sequence). As DNA, the CDR3 is TGTGCCAGTAGTCCCGGACTAGCGGAGGGCTCTGGGGCCAACGTCCTGACTTTC. Translated, it gives CASSPGLAEGSGANVLTF.

V usage is TRBV7-9 and J usage is TRBJ2-3, with 9 bases that match TRBD2. From germline, CDR1 is SEHNR and CDR2 FQNEAQ (reference sequence). J lost 4 bases, V lost 2 bases, and 4 bases had no gene match. The CDR3 length is 15 residues. CDR3 nucleotide sequence: TGTGCCAGCAGCTTAACTAGCGGGCAAGCAGATACGCAGTATTTT. It translates to CASSLTSGQADTQYF.

In DNA form, the CDR3 reads TGTGCCAGCAGCCCGGGACAGGGGGCAGCAACTAATGAAAAACTGTTTTTT. Amino acid sequence: CASSPGQGAATNEKLFF. J is TRBJ1-4 and V is TRBV7-9; 12 bases fit TRBD1. V gave up 5 bases and J gave up 0 bases; unmatched junction bases: 4. The CDR3 has 17 amino acids. Looked up from germline, CDR1 is SEHNR and CDR2 is FQNEAQ (reference sequence).

This clone was seen only a few times. This chain connects TRBV7-9 to TRBJ2-7; the match to TRBD1 covers 11 bases. Germline V gives CDR1 SEHNR, CDR2 FQNEAQ (reference sequence). This CDR3 contains 19 residues. The junction had 18 bases not matched to a gene; V was cut back by 5 bases and J by 3 bases. CDR3 in DNA: TGTGCCAGCAGCGGACGGGACAGGGGGAGAATAGCGGGACTCTACGAGCAGTACTTC. It is translated as CASSGRDRGRIAGLYEQYF. The whole variable domain, filled in from reference TRBV7-9 and TRBJ2-7, reads DTGVSQNPRHKITKRGQNVTFRCDPISEHNRLYWYRQTLGQGPEFLTYFQNEAQLEKSRLLSDRFSAERPKGSFSTLEIQRTEQGDSAMYLCASSGRDRGRIAGLYEQYFGPGTRLTVT.

The chain couples TRBV6-1 to TRBJ1-5; 7 nucleotides match TRBD1. Germline V lookup: CDR1 MNHNS, CDR2 SASEGT. Trimming removed 4 bases from V and 0 bases from J; junction bases left unmatched: 6. This CDR3 has 16 residues. The CDR3 DNA reads as TGTGCCAGCAGTGCCGAATGGGACAGTAGCAATCAGCCCCAGCATTTT. Protein sequence: CASSAEWDSSNQPQHF.

The chain's CDR3 is CATRAPGQGNQPQHF. The CDR3 DNA sequence: TGTGCCACCAGGGCCCCCGGACAGGGAAATCAGCCCCAGCATTTT. V gene TRBV6-5 combines with J gene TRBJ1-5; TRBD1 matches 8 bases. Germline V gives CDR1 MNHEY, CDR2 SVGAGI. The CDR3 totals 15 residues. Losses at the gene ends were 10 bases for V and 4 bases for J; bases not matched to a gene: 12.

The V and J genes are TRBV4-1 and TRBJ2-2; a weak D match, TRBD1 (6 bases). Looked up from germline, CDR1 is MGHRA and CDR2 is YSYEKL. The CDR3 consists of 16 residues. V was pared by 0 bases and J by 2 bases, with 10 bases between. The CDR3 DNA reads as TGCGCCAGCAGCCAAGAAGGGACACTCAACACCGGGGAGCTGTTTTTT. Protein: CASSQEGTLNTGELFF.